The 30 T cell receptor beta chains below were found in one sample sequenced in a study of control samples from healthy donors and cancer patients. The assay was immunoSEQ multiplex PCR, and TCRdb's table has in-frame clones only and misses some. Among about 190,000 clones listed, roughly nine tenths were seen once. The sample comprised blood. The receptors originated from a man aged 25-45 years in good health.

CDR3 bases: TGTGCCAGCACCGGGACAGGTGTGGGCTACACCTTC. This translates into CASTGTGVGYTF. The J gene is TRBJ1-2, the V gene TRBV6-5; TRBD1 matches 8 bases. Trimming took 7 bases from V and 8 from J; bases not matched to a gene: 6. CDR1 is MNHEY, CDR2 SVGAGI, per germline. This CDR3 is built from 12 residues.

The V gene is TRBV13, the J gene TRBJ1-2; 10 bases agree with TRBD1. Germline CDR1 PRHDT, CDR2 FYEKMQ (reference sequence). The CDR3 runs to 15 residues. The junction had 5 bases not matched to a gene; V was cut back by 5 bases and J by 2 bases. CDR3 sequence: CASSRGQGWNYGYTF. The DNA for the CDR3 is TGTGCCAGCAGCCGGGGACAGGGGTGGAACTATGGCTACACCTTC.

CDR3 region: CASSQDLGRTGNTIYF. The CDR3 coding sequence is TGTGCCAGCAGCCAAGATCTAGGTAGAACTGGAAACACCATATATTTT. The rearrangement links TRBV4-2 to TRBJ1-3; no definite D call. Looked up from germline, CDR1 is LGHNA and CDR2 is YNFKEQ. The CDR3 contains 16 residues. V dropped 0 bases and J dropped 2 bases, with 11 bases sitting between them.

The rearrangement links TRBV6-5 to TRBJ2-2; TRBD2 is a possible D gene (6 bases). Trimming shortened V by 8 bases and J by 6 bases, and 16 bases separated the two germline ends. CDR1 and CDR2 from the germline V gene are MNHEY and SVGAGI. The CDR3 extends over 14 amino acids. CDR3 sequence (DNA): TGTGCCAGCGAACTAGCTTTGGTGTCCGGGGAGCTGTTTTTT. This translates into CASELALVSGELFF.

This CDR3 is CAISEGDSYNGYTF. CDR3 sequence (DNA): TGTGCCATCAGTGAGGGGGACAGCTACAATGGCTACACCTTC. The chain is built from TRBV10-3 and TRBJ1-2; TRBD1 aligns across 7 bases. J lost 6 bases, V lost 2 bases, and 6 bases had no gene match. Germline loops: CDR1 ENHRY, CDR2 SYGVKD. This CDR3 has 14 amino acids.

The chain recombines TRBV5-1 with TRBJ1-4; D may be TRBD1 (5 bases). Trimming pared 3 bases from V and 7 bases from J, leaving 16 bases between. The CDR3 loop spans 15 amino acids. CDR1 is SGHRS, CDR2 YFSETQ, per germline. Written as DNA, the CDR3 is TGCGCCAGCAGCTCGGAACCGACAGTTGCTGAAAAACTGTTTTTT. Its translation: CASSSEPTVAEKLFF.

This clone has only one observation. The chain employs TRBV5-5 and TRBJ2-2; D is unclear. Germline V gene sequence: CDR1 SGHKS, CDR2 YYEKEE (reference sequence). The CDR3 loop spans 12 amino acids. Trimming pared 2 bases from V and 9 bases from J, leaving 8 bases between. The CDR3 is CASSFLSRELFF. DNA of the CDR3: TGTGCCAGCAGCTTTCTTTCCCGGGAGCTGTTTTTT.

This sequence joins TRBV5-8 and TRBJ1-1, with a tentative D call TRBD1 (5 bases). Germline lookup yields CDR1 SGHTS and CDR2 YDEGEE. This CDR3 has 14 residues. V was trimmed by 0 bases and J by 5 bases, leaving 11 bases between them. In DNA form, the CDR3 reads TGTGCCAGCAGCTTGGGGGTACGGGGGACTGAAGCTTTCTTT. Translation: CASSLGVRGTEAFF.

This clone was observed once. As DNA, the CDR3 is TGTGCCAGCAGCCCGGGACAGGCAACAGATACGCAGTATTTT. Its translation is CASSPGQATDTQYF. The chain links TRBV6-5 to TRBJ2-3; 8 bases match TRBD1. The CDR3 consists of 14 residues. V gave up 6 bases and J gave up 3 bases; unmatched junction bases: 5. Germline values: CDR1 MNHEY, CDR2 SVGAGI.

The chain links TRBV28 to TRBJ2-1, with 11 positions matching TRBD2. Losses at the gene ends were 5 bases for V and 3 bases for J; bases not matched to a gene: 3. Germline loops: CDR1 MDHEN, CDR2 SYDVKM. There are 15 residues in the CDR3. CDR3 coding DNA: TGTGCCAGCAGTGGTAGCGGGGGGGGCTACAATGAGCAGTTCTTC. Protein: CASSGSGGGYNEQFF.

This clone was seen a few times. The chain combines TRBV5-1 with TRBJ1-1; tentatively, D is TRBD1 (5 bases). CDR3 length: 17 residues. The germline CDR1 and CDR2 sequences are SGHRS and YFSETQ. Trimming took 0 bases from V and 1 from J, leaving 16 bases between them. CDR3 in amino acids: CASSLDRIGGANTEAFF. Here the CDR3 DNA reads TGCGCCAGCAGCTTGGATCGCATCGGAGGGGCGAACACTGAAGCTTTCTTT.

This clone was recorded once. The rearrangement links TRBV6-5 to TRBJ1-2; D gene uncertain. V dropped 11 bases and J dropped 5 bases, with 21 bases sitting between them. This CDR3 has 14 residues. Looked up from germline, CDR1 is MNHEY and CDR2 is SVGAGI. In DNA, the CDR3 is TGTGCCGCAGAAAAAAGGACTGAATTTTATGGCTACACCTTC. It encodes CAAEKRTEFYGYTF.

The gene calls are TRBV4-2 and TRBJ1-5; tentative D call: TRBD1 (5 bases). The germline V gene has CDR1 LGHNA and CDR2 YNFKEQ. The CDR3 runs to 19 residues. V lost 0 bases and J 2 bases, leaving 20 bases between the germline ends. The CDR3 nucleotides read TGTGCCAGCAGCCAAGAAATTGCGGGCGAGGGGTCGGGCAATCAGCCCCAGCATTTT. Amino acids: CASSQEIAGEGSGNQPQHF.

The chain uses TRBV29-1 and TRBJ1-1, with TRBD1 identical over 10 bases. CDR1 and CDR2 from the germline V gene are SQVTM and ANQGSEA. Germline trimming cut 3 bases from V and 7 bases from J; bases unmatched to any gene: 5. The CDR3 contains 13 residues. Here the CDR3 reads CSVEDRGASEAFF. CDR3 DNA: TGCAGCGTTGAGGACAGGGGGGCAAGTGAAGCTTTCTTT.

The chain employs TRBV27 and TRBJ1-1; the match to TRBD1 covers 7 bases. Per germline, CDR1 MNHEY and CDR2 SMNVEV (reference sequence). V trimming: 8 bases; J trimming: 1 base; junction bases outside the gene matches: 10. CDR3 length equals 15 residues. The CDR3 region is CASRGRRGRNTEAFF. CDR3 DNA sequence: TGTGCCAGCCGTGGTCGAAGGGGGCGGAACACTGAAGCTTTCTTT.

The table lists this clone with a count of one. The chain links TRBV9 to TRBJ2-1; D is uncertain. The germline gives CDR1 SGDLS, CDR2 YYNGEE. V was shortened by 1 base and J by 10 bases, with 12 bases between the two germline ends. This CDR3 is built from 13 residues. The DNA for the CDR3 is TGTGCCAGCAGCGTACCCAACAGCCTCGAGCAGTTCTTC. It yields the protein CASSVPNSLEQFF.

The V and J genes are TRBV5-6 and TRBJ1-3, with no clear D. The germline gives CDR1 SGHDT, CDR2 YYEEEE. This CDR3 has 14 residues. The V end was cut by 4 bases, the J end by 0 bases, with 8 bases between. The CDR3, as DNA: TGTGCCAGCAGCGACGGTGACTCTGGAAACACCATATATTTT. Its protein product is CASSDGDSGNTIYF.

This clone was recorded only once. The rearrangement links TRBV3-1 (or the pseudogene TRBV3-2) to TRBJ1-3; D gene unclear. V was cut by 2 bases and J by 2 bases, with 7 bases left in between. The CDR3 has 14 residues. CDR1 LGHDT and CDR2 YNNKEL come from the germline V gene (reference sequence). The CDR3 is CASSQSQAGNTIYF. The CDR3 coding sequence is TGTGCCAGCAGCCAATCCCAGGCTGGAAACACCATATATTTT.

V gene TRBV27 combines with J gene TRBJ1-2, with a weak D call TRBD1 (5 bases). The CDR3 length is 14 residues. Germline V CDR1 and CDR2: MNHEY, SMNVEV (reference sequence). With 2 bases removed from V and 3 bases from J, the gap between germline ends came to 10 bases. CDR3 nucleotide sequence: TGTGCCAGCAGTTTAGCGGCGGGGCACTATGGCTACACCTTC. This codes for CASSLAAGHYGYTF.

The J gene is TRBJ1-2, the V gene TRBV12-3 or TRBV12-4; D is ambiguous. The CDR3 consists of 13 residues. Trimming pared 3 bases from V and 4 bases from J, leaving 9 bases between. CDR3 DNA sequence: TGTGCCAGCAGTTTGATGGGCAGCTATGGCTACACCTTC. Amino acid sequence: CASSLMGSYGYTF.

This sequence joins TRBV5-1 and TRBJ1-1; D not resolved. The CDR3 contains 16 residues. The V gene's germline CDR1 is SGHRS and CDR2 YFSETQ. The V end lost 5 bases, the J end lost 1 base, and 18 bases lay between the germline ends. CDR3 protein: CASRSAKLAGNTEAFF. The CDR3, as DNA: TGCGCCAGCAGATCGGCCAAGTTAGCCGGGAACACTGAAGCTTTCTTT.

V gene TRBV4-1 combines with J gene TRBJ2-1; D is unclear. The CDR3 is 14 amino acids. The germline V and J ends were trimmed by 4 bases and 9 bases, with 16 bases remaining between them. Germline V CDR1 and CDR2: MGHRA, YSYEKL. The CDR3 loop is CASSPFTERGEQFF. DNA of the CDR3: TGCGCCAGCAGCCCCTTTACCGAACGCGGTGAGCAGTTCTTC.

This chain joins TRBV5-6 and TRBJ1-4; D perhaps matches TRBD1 (6 bases). V was pared by 1 base and J by 0 bases, with 13 bases between. The CDR3 is made up of 17 amino acids. Per the germline V gene, CDR1 is SGHDT and CDR2 is YYEEEE. The CDR3 DNA reads TGTGCCAGCAGCTTGCAGTTAGACAGGACAACTAATGAAAAACTGTTTTTT. Translation: CASSLQLDRTTNEKLFF.

This sequence joins TRBV11-3 and TRBJ1-6; 9 bases line up with TRBD1. With 5 bases clipped from V and 7 bases from J, the junction kept 6 bases outside the gene matches. The CDR3 spans 15 residues. Germline CDR1 and CDR2: SGHNT and YENEEA. The CDR3 nucleotides are TGTGCCAGCAGCCGCGACAGGGGGAGGAATTCACCCCTCCACTTT. Its protein product is CASSRDRGRNSPLHF.

This clone is a singleton in its sample. The chain has TRBV19 and TRBJ2-7, with D perhaps TRBD1 (6 bases). The CDR3 extends over 15 amino acids. V was shortened by 5 bases and J by 4 bases, with 18 bases between the two germline ends. Per germline, CDR1 LNHDA and CDR2 SQIVND (reference sequence). CDR3 coding DNA: TGTGCCAGTAGTCCCCAGACAGGAACCGCTTACGAGCAGTACTTC. Residues: CASSPQTGTAYEQYF.

The J gene is TRBJ2-2, the V gene TRBV19; D perhaps matches TRBD1 (6 bases). The ends were cut back, 5 bases at V and 0 bases at J, with 16 bases in the middle. The CDR3 is 17 amino acids. Germline CDR1 and CDR2: LNHDA and SQIVND (reference sequence). CDR3 protein: CASSLFGQRANTGELFF. CDR3 nucleotides: TGTGCCAGTAGTCTGTTTGGACAGCGCGCGAACACCGGGGAGCTGTTTTTT.

The CDR3 reads CASSTGAGEDEQYF. The CDR3 region has the DNA TGTGCCAGCAGCACAGGGGCGGGGGAGGACGAGCAGTACTTC. J is TRBJ2-7 and V is TRBV7-2; D tentatively reads TRBD1 or TRBD2 (7 bases each). The ends were cut back, 5 bases at V and 5 bases at J, with 16 bases in the middle. Per the germline V gene, CDR1 is SGHTA and CDR2 is FQGNSA. The CDR3 has 14 residues. The whole variable domain, remainder taken from reference TRBV7-2 and TRBJ2-7, is GAGVSQSPSNKVTEKGKDVELRCDPISGHTALYWYRQSLGQGLEFLIYFQGNSAPDKSGLPSDRFSAERTGGSVSTLTIQRTQQEDSAVYLCASSTGAGEDEQYFGPGTRLTVT.

In nucleotides, the CDR3 is TGTGCCAGCAGTTACGGAGGGAGCACCGGGGAGCTGTTTTTT. This gives the protein CASSYGGSTGELFF. V and J are TRBV6-5 and TRBJ2-2; tentative D call: TRBD2 (6 bases). Germline CDR1 is MNHEY and CDR2 is SVGAGI. CDR3 length: 14 residues. Deletions cut 2 bases from V and 4 bases from J, with 8 bases between.

The V gene is TRBV30, the J gene TRBJ1-6; D remains ambiguous. The ends were cut back, 1 base at V and 6 bases at J, with 4 bases in the middle. Germline CDR1 GTSNPN, CDR2 SVGIG (reference sequence). CDR3 length: 12 amino acids. CDR3 loop: CAWSGINSPLHF. The CDR3 coding sequence is TGTGCCTGGAGTGGGATTAATTCACCCCTCCACTTT.

The chain links TRBV6-5 to TRBJ1-2; the match to TRBD1 covers 9 bases. After removal of 6 bases from V and 8 bases from J, the junction contained 4 bases not matched to a gene. The CDR3 is made up of 12 amino acids. The germline V gene has CDR1 MNHEY and CDR2 SVGAGI. The CDR3 sequence: CASRGQGVGYTF. CDR3 DNA: TGTGCCAGCAGGGGACAGGGAGTGGGCTACACCTTC.